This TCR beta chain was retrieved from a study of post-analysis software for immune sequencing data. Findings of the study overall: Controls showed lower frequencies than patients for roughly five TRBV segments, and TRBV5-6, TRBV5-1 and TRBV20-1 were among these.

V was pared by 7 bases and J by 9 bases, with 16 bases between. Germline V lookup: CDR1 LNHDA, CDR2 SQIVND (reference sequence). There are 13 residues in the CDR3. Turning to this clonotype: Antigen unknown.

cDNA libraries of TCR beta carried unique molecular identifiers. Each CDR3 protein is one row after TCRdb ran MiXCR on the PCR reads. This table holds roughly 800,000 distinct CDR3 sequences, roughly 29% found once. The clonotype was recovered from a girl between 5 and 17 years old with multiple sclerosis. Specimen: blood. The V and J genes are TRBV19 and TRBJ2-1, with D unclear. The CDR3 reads CASTPTVLSEQFF. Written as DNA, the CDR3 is TGTGCCAGTACCCCTACCGTACTTTCTGAGCAGTTCTTC.